Below are 26 T cell receptor beta chains sequenced from a single sample in a study of cytomegalovirus exposure and HLA in healthy donors. The PCR contained 60 Vbeta and 13 Jbeta primers. Generated by immunoSEQ multiplex PCR, the TCRdb table keeps only in-frame clones and is missing some. The repertoire table contains 200,000 to 250,000 clones. Sequenced material: PBMCs. The origin of the receptors is a woman in her twenties or thirties in good health and CMV-seropositive.

The V call is TRBV7-2, the J call TRBJ1-5; no reliable D call. Germline lookup yields CDR1 SGHTA and CDR2 FQGNSA. This CDR3 is built from 13 residues. Deletions cut 3 bases from V and 4 bases from J, with 7 bases between. CDR3 bases: TGTGCCAGCAGCTTTCCGGGAAATCAGCCCCAGCATTTT. Its translation: CASSFPGNQPQHF.

The genes are TRBV5-1 and TRBJ1-1; no firm D call. The CDR3 runs 14 residues. Trimming took 3 bases from V and 3 from J, leaving 12 bases between them. Germline CDR1 reads SGHRS; CDR2 reads YFSETQ. CDR3 in DNA: TGCGCCAGCAGCTCAGAACCAGGTCACACTGAAGCTTTCTTT. Residues: CASSSEPGHTEAFF. Supplemented by reference TRBV5-1 and TRBJ1-1, the full variable domain reads KAGVTQTPRYLIKTRGQQVTLSCSPISGHRSVSWYQQTPGQGLQFLFEYFSETQRNKGNFPGRFSGRQFSNSRSEMNVSTLELGDSALYLCASSSEPGHTEAFFGQGTRLTVV.

The chain links TRBV6-5 to TRBJ1-1, with TRBD1 identical over 11 bases. Germline trimming cut 8 bases from V and 11 bases from J; bases unmatched to any gene: 10. Germline assignment: CDR1 MNHEY and CDR2 SVGAGI. There are 13 residues in the CDR3. The CDR3 bases are TGTGCCAGCCGGCCGGGACAGGGGGGTTTGGCTTTCTTT. It is translated as CASRPGQGGLAFF.

The CDR3 is CASSMYRDKLDYTF. Written as DNA, the CDR3 is TGTGCCAGCTCAATGTACCGGGACAAGCTGGACTACACCTTC. The chain links TRBV18 to TRBJ1-2; perhaps TRBD1 as D (6 bases). V was pared by 5 bases and J by 10 bases, with 20 bases between. The CDR3 runs to 14 residues. Germline loops: CDR1 KGHSH, CDR2 LQKENI.

This sequence joins TRBV11-2 and TRBJ1-2, with a weak D call TRBD1 (5 bases). The CDR3 is 14 residues long. V was trimmed by 5 bases and J by 3 bases, leaving 13 bases between them. Germline CDR1 reads SGHAT; CDR2 reads FQNNGV. CDR3 region: CASSRFQGDYGYTF. In DNA form, the CDR3 reads TGTGCCAGCAGCCGCTTCCAGGGCGACTATGGCTACACCTTC.

The rearrangement links TRBV7-2 to TRBJ1-5; D gene uncertain. This CDR3 comprises 15 residues. Germline assignment: CDR1 SGHTA and CDR2 FQGNSA. Trimming cost V 1 base and J 0 bases, with 7 bases left between them. The CDR3 nucleotides read TGTGCCAGCAGCTTAGTGGTTAGTAGCAATCAGCCCCAGCATTTT. Residues: CASSLVVSSNQPQHF.

The chain uses TRBV18 and TRBJ1-1; perhaps TRBD1 as D (6 bases). Germline loops: CDR1 KGHSH, CDR2 LQKENI. CDR3 length: 13 amino acids. V was trimmed by 0 bases and J by 11 bases, leaving 13 bases between them. CDR3 coding DNA: TGTGCCAGCTCACCACCGTCAGGGGACGGGGCTTTCTTT. This sequence encodes CASSPPSGDGAFF.

Regarding this clone: The sample contains more than one DNA sequence encoding this CDR3. CDR3 sequence (DNA): TGTGCCAGCAGTGAAGACGGAGGCTCTGGAAACACCATATATTTT. As protein: CASSEDGGSGNTIYF. The J gene is TRBJ1-3, the V gene TRBV2; D is uncertain. This CDR3 comprises 15 residues. Germline values: CDR1 SNHLY, CDR2 FYNNEI. The V gene lost 1 base and the J gene lost 0 bases, with 7 bases spanning the gap.

The rearrangement joins TRBV30 to TRBJ1-5; 8 bases map to TRBD1. V lost 5 bases to trimming and J lost 3 bases; unmatched junction nucleotides: 9. The CDR3 spans 15 residues. CDR1 is GTSNPN, CDR2 SVGIG, per germline (reference sequence). The DNA for the CDR3 is TGTGCCTGGCCTCGGGACAGGCATCCCAATCAGCCCCAGCATTTT. It yields the protein CAWPRDRHPNQPQHF.

The V call is TRBV7-2, the J call TRBJ2-7, with 9 bases matching TRBD1. This CDR3 is built from 17 residues. The V segment lost 0 bases and the J segment 6 bases; nucleotides outside the gene matches: 12. Germline-derived CDR1 and CDR2 are SGHTA and FQGNSA. CDR3 DNA: TGTGCCAGCAGCTTAGCTTTGCGTGGACAGGGGTCGGGCGAGCAGTACTTC. Translation: CASSLALRGQGSGEQYF.

This sequence joins TRBV5-1 and TRBJ2-1, with 10 nucleotides matching TRBD1. Germline loops: CDR1 SGHRS, CDR2 YFSETQ. The CDR3 is 15 amino acids. Losses at the gene ends were 4 bases for V and 7 bases for J; bases not matched to a gene: 8. CDR3 loop: CASSLGTGVMNEQFF. The CDR3 DNA follows: TGCGCCAGCAGCCTCGGGACAGGGGTTATGAATGAGCAGTTCTTC.

J is TRBJ2-7 and V is TRBV6-5, with no clear D. V lost 0 bases, J lost 1 base, and 13 bases lay in between. CDR3 length equals 16 residues. Germline V gene lookup returns CDR1 MNHEY and CDR2 SVGAGI. The DNA for the CDR3 is TGTGCCAGCAGTTACTCTGGCGCCGGCGGTTCCTACGAGCAGTACTTC. Its translation: CASSYSGAGGSYEQYF.

V is TRBV9 and J is TRBJ2-3; D unresolved. V was cut by 0 bases and J by 7 bases, with 12 bases left in between. CDR3 length: 14 amino acids. The V gene's germline CDR1 is SGDLS and CDR2 YYNGEE. CDR3 DNA sequence: TGTGCCAGCAGCGTAGTCGCTGGCTCATATACGCAGTATTTT. Protein product: CASSVVAGSYTQYF. Combining the CDR3 with reference TRBV9 and TRBJ2-3 gives the whole variable domain DSGVTQTPKHLITATGQRVTLRCSPRSGDLSVYWYQQSLDQGLQFLIQYYNGEERAKGNILERFSAQQFPDLHSELNLSSLELGDSALYFCASSVVAGSYTQYFGPGTRLTVL.

This chain connects TRBV19 to TRBJ2-3, with 7 bases aligning to TRBD2. The ends lost 5 bases at V and 0 bases at J; junction bases unmatched: 11. The CDR3 spans 17 residues. Germline V gives CDR1 LNHDA, CDR2 SQIVND (reference sequence). The CDR3 sequence: CASSLNGRTTSTDTQYF. Here the CDR3 DNA reads TGTGCCAGTAGTCTGAACGGGAGGACTACTAGCACAGATACGCAGTATTTT. The variable domain in full, completed from reference TRBV19 and TRBJ2-3, reads DGGITQSPKYLFRKEGQNVTLSCEQNLNHDAMYWYRQDPGQGLRLIYYSQIVNDFQKGDIAEGYSVSREKKESFPLTVTSAQKNPTAFYLCASSLNGRTTSTDTQYFGPGTRLTVL.

This chain links TRBV29-1 with TRBJ2-1, with 7 nucleotides matching TRBD1. J lost 4 bases, V lost 3 bases, and 18 bases had no gene match. CDR3 length equals 18 residues. Germline V CDR1 and CDR2: SQVTM, ANQGSEA. The CDR3 protein is CSVDNGGNPGTVYNEQFF. CDR3 DNA: TGCAGCGTTGATAATGGGGGTAACCCGGGGACAGTATACAATGAGCAGTTCTTC.

The V call is TRBV9, the J call TRBJ2-2; 8 bases are a match to TRBD2. The CDR3 runs 15 residues. Trimming at V came to 4 bases and at J to 7 bases, leaving 9 bases not matched to a gene. Germline CDR1 reads SGDLS; CDR2 reads YYNGEE. CDR3 loop: CASSRGGADFGELFF. DNA of the CDR3: TGTGCCAGCAGCCGGGGGGGGGCGGATTTCGGGGAGCTGTTTTTT.

This rearrangement joins TRBV4-2 to TRBJ1-3, with no clear D. This CDR3 region has 15 residues. The V end was cut by 1 base, the J end by 2 bases, with 9 bases between. Germline-derived CDR1 and CDR2 are LGHNA and YNFKEQ. CDR3 sequence reads: CASSQAQEPGNTIYF. The CDR3 coding sequence is TGTGCCAGCAGCCAAGCCCAGGAACCTGGAAACACCATATATTTT.

The chain has TRBV5-4 and TRBJ1-1; D is unresolved. V gave up 4 bases and J gave up 0 bases, with 13 bases separating them. The CDR3 length is 15 residues. Germline-derived CDR1 and CDR2 are SGHNT and YYREEE (reference sequence). CDR3 bases: TGTGCCAGCAGCCCCTGGGCGAGCATGAACACTGAAGCTTTCTTT. Encoded protein: CASSPWASMNTEAFF.

V gene TRBV9 combines with J gene TRBJ1-2, with TRBD1 identical over 8 bases. The V and J ends lost 3 bases and 1 base, in that order; junction bases with no gene match: 5. This CDR3 has 15 residues. Germline V gene data show CDR1 as SGDLS and CDR2 as YYNGEE. CDR3 region: CASSARGRGNYGYTF. The CDR3 nucleotides are TGTGCCAGCAGCGCCAGGGGGCGCGGTAACTATGGCTACACCTTC.

V and J are TRBV7-9 and TRBJ2-1; D is ambiguous. Germline CDR1 reads SEHNR; CDR2 reads FQNEAQ (reference sequence). Trimming took off 4 bases at V and 4 bases at J, with 14 bases between the two ends. The CDR3 length is 15 residues. The CDR3 loop is CASSSFSGPYNEQFF. CDR3 bases: TGTGCCAGCAGCTCCTTTAGTGGGCCTTACAATGAGCAGTTCTTC.

The chain combines TRBV2 with TRBJ1-1; TRBD1 is a possible D gene (5 bases). Trimming stripped 3 bases from V and 8 bases from J, with 10 bases between. The V gene's germline CDR1 is SNHLY and CDR2 FYNNEI. The CDR3 is 12 residues long. The CDR3 bases are TGTGCCAGCAGTGAGGCGGGGCCCGAAGCTTTCTTT. Translating gives CASSEAGPEAFF.

The genes are TRBV28 and TRBJ2-7, with D maybe TRBD1 (6 bases). Trimming took off 1 base at V and 5 bases at J, with 12 bases between the two ends. Germline values: CDR1 MDHEN, CDR2 SYDVKM. The CDR3 length is 14 residues. CDR3 bases: TGTGCCAGCAGTTTATCCCAGGGGTCCCACGAGCAGTACTTC. This codes for CASSLSQGSHEQYF.

V and J are TRBV5-1 and TRBJ1-4; weak D call: TRBD1 (5 bases). The CDR3 consists of 15 residues. The germline V gene has CDR1 SGHRS and CDR2 YFSETQ. V lost 0 bases and J 2 bases, leaving 8 bases between the germline ends. CDR3 in amino acids: CASSLERGTNEKLFF. The CDR3 DNA sequence: TGCGCCAGCAGCTTGGAAAGGGGCACTAATGAAAAACTGTTTTTT.

The rearrangement links TRBV5-6 to TRBJ1-6; D is unresolved. The CDR3 has 15 residues. CDR1 is SGHDT, CDR2 YYEEEE, per germline. Trimming took 0 bases from V and 6 from J, leaving 10 bases between them. Here the CDR3 DNA reads TGTGCCAGCAGCTTGGCACAGCCGTTTAATTCACCCCTCCACTTT. It encodes CASSLAQPFNSPLHF. Looking up the rest from reference TRBV5-6 and TRBJ1-6 gives the full variable domain: DAGVTQSPTHLIKTRGQQVTLRCSPKSGHDTVSWYQQALGQGPQFIFQYYEEEERQRGNFPDRFSGHQFPNYSSELNVNALLLGDSALYLCASSLAQPFNSPLHFGNGTRLTVT.

The chain links TRBV27 to TRBJ2-5; D is possibly TRBD2 (6 bases). Germline V gives CDR1 MNHEY, CDR2 SMNVEV (reference sequence). CDR3 length: 13 amino acids. Trimming shortened V by 5 bases and J by 3 bases, and 10 bases separated the two germline ends. This CDR3 reads CASSPRLEETQYF. CDR3 coding DNA: TGTGCCAGCAGTCCGCGACTAGAAGAGACCCAGTACTTC.

J is TRBJ2-7 and V is TRBV5-6; D is possibly TRBD1 (6 bases). This CDR3 is 15 amino acids long. Germline CDR1 and CDR2: SGHDT and YYEEEE. Trimming left V 4 bases short and J 2 bases short, with 16 bases between. The CDR3 is CASSVLRGSTYEQYF. The CDR3 DNA reads as TGTGCCAGCAGCGTCCTCAGGGGCTCAACCTACGAGCAGTACTTC.